The 11 T cell receptor beta chains presented below share a single source sample, sequenced in a study of blood T cell repertoires in COVID-19. The table came from immunoSEQ multiplex PCR; TCRdb's copy has only in-frame clones and leaves some out. This sample carries roughly 15,000 clones, about four fifths of them seen once, and the ten largest clones take more than 25%. The sequencing input was peripheral blood. The receptors were gathered from a man in his fifties or sixties with active COVID-19.

The CDR3 bases are TGTGCCAGCAGGTCGTGGGGGGATAGCGGGACGGATGAGCAGTTCTTC. Protein product: CASRSWGDSGTDEQFF. V and J are TRBV28 and TRBJ2-1; 8 nucleotides match TRBD2. V was clipped by 6 bases and J by 8 bases; unmatched bases: 15. Germline lookup yields CDR1 MDHEN and CDR2 SYDVKM. The CDR3 is made up of 16 amino acids. The whole variable domain, remainder taken from reference TRBV28 and TRBJ2-1, is DVKVTQSSRYLVKRTGEKVFLECVQDMDHENMFWYRQDPGLGLRLIYFSYDVKMKEKGDIPEGYSVSREKKERFSLILESASTNQTSMYLCASRSWGDSGTDEQFFGPGTRLTVL.

V usage is TRBV5-8 and J usage is TRBJ2-7; TRBD1 matches 9 bases. Trimming took 4 bases from V and 0 from J; bases not matched to a gene: 14. This CDR3 comprises 18 residues. Germline V gene sequence: CDR1 SGHTS, CDR2 YDEGEE. CDR3 protein: CASSPYPGTGLYSYEQYF. CDR3 coding DNA: TGTGCCAGCAGCCCTTACCCGGGGACAGGGTTATACTCCTACGAGCAGTACTTC.

The chain recombines TRBV2 with TRBJ2-3; 11 nucleotides agree with TRBD1. Per the germline V gene, CDR1 is SNHLY and CDR2 is FYNNEI. Losses at the gene ends were 4 bases for V and 6 bases for J; bases not matched to a gene: 6. CDR3 length: 15 amino acids. DNA of the CDR3: TGTGCCAGCAGTGGTTGGACAGGGGGCTTTGATACGCAGTATTTT. It codes for CASSGWTGGFDTQYF. Full variable domain (outside the CDR3, taken from reference TRBV2 and TRBJ2-3): EPEVTQTPSHQVTQMGQEVILRCVPISNHLYFYWYRQILGQKVEFLVSFYNNEISEKSEIFDDQFSVERPDGSNFTLKIRSTKLEDSAMYFCASSGWTGGFDTQYFGPGTRLTVL.

This rearrangement joins TRBV10-3 to TRBJ2-7; 11 bases fit TRBD1. With 10 bases clipped from V and 7 bases from J, the junction kept 9 bases outside the gene matches. The CDR3 has 13 residues. CDR1 and CDR2 (germline): ENHRY, SYGVKD. CDR3 in DNA: TGTGCCACTAACCGCGGGACAGGGGGTGAGCAGTACTTC. Residues: CATNRGTGGEQYF.

The chain joins TRBV7-9 to TRBJ2-7; D might be TRBD2 (5 bases). This CDR3 has 13 residues. The V end lost 2 bases, the J end lost 3 bases, and 8 bases lay between the germline ends. Looked up from germline, CDR1 is SEHNR and CDR2 is FQNEAQ (reference sequence). This chain's CDR3 is CASSLLSDYEQYF. In nucleotides, the CDR3 is TGTGCCAGCAGCTTACTTAGCGACTACGAGCAGTACTTC.

The chain is built from TRBV19 and TRBJ2-7; 10 bases are shared with TRBD1. With V trimmed by 5 bases and J by 2 bases, 9 bases remained unmatched. CDR3 length: 16 amino acids. Looked up from germline, CDR1 is LNHDA and CDR2 is SQIVND (reference sequence). CDR3 protein: CASSQDRGRGPYEQYF. CDR3 DNA: TGTGCCAGTAGTCAAGACAGGGGGCGCGGCCCCTACGAGCAGTACTTC.

The chain recombines TRBV7-9 with TRBJ2-7; D might be TRBD2 (6 bases). CDR3 size: 14 residues. From germline, CDR1 is SEHNR and CDR2 FQNEAQ (reference sequence). V was cut by 5 bases and J by 3 bases, with 14 bases left in between. The CDR3 DNA sequence: TGTGCCAGCAGCGGGGGACTCCTCGGCTACGAGCAGTACTTC. It codes for CASSGGLLGYEQYF.

The chain couples TRBV11-2 to TRBJ1-1, with 8 nucleotides matching TRBD1. The CDR3 has 12 amino acids. V lost 1 base to trimming and J lost 11 bases; unmatched junction nucleotides: 3. CDR1 is SGHAT, CDR2 FQNNGV, per germline. The CDR3 nucleotides read TGTGCCAGCAGCTTAGCAGGGGGCTCGGCTTTCTTT. Amino acid sequence: CASSLAGGSAFF. Supplemented by reference TRBV11-2 and TRBJ1-1, the full variable domain reads EAGVAQSPRYKIIEKRQSVAFWCNPISGHATLYWYQQILGQGPKLLIQFQNNGVVDDSQLPKDRFSAERLKGVDSTLKIQPAKLEDSAVYLCASSLAGGSAFFGQGTRLTVV.

The chain links TRBV7-2 to TRBJ2-7; 9 positions agree with TRBD2. Per the germline V gene, CDR1 is SGHTA and CDR2 is FQGNSA. The CDR3 length is 15 residues. V lost 3 bases to trimming and J lost 2 bases; unmatched junction nucleotides: 5. CDR3 nucleotides: TGTGCCAGCAGCTTTGATAGCGGGAGTGCCTACGAGCAGTACTTC. Translated: CASSFDSGSAYEQYF.

In its sample, this clone was seen a few times. The chain uses TRBV7-9 and TRBJ2-5; D may be TRBD1 (5 bases). Deletions cut 1 base from V and 5 bases from J, with 11 bases between. Germline V gives CDR1 SEHNR, CDR2 FQNEAQ (reference sequence). The CDR3 consists of 14 residues. This CDR3 reads CASSLVAGMETQYF. The CDR3 DNA is TGTGCCAGCAGCTTAGTGGCAGGGATGGAGACCCAGTACTTC.

V is TRBV7-6 and J is TRBJ2-5; maybe TRBD1 (5 bases). Looked up from germline, CDR1 is SGHVS and CDR2 is FNYEAQ. Trimming left V 5 bases short and J 0 bases short, with 13 bases between. CDR3 length: 15 residues. CDR3 nucleotides: TGTGCCAGCAGCCCCCGCCCAGGGTACCAAGAGACCCAGTACTTC. Its translation is CASSPRPGYQETQYF.